Following are 22 T cell receptor beta chains from one sample sequenced in a study of cytomegalovirus exposure and HLA in healthy donors. Use of 60 Vbeta and 13 Jbeta primers characterized the PCR. This table comes from immunoSEQ multiplex PCR, and its TCRdb copy is limited to in-frame clones, with some not included. The repertoire holds about 170,000 clones, with around 86% as singletons. Input material: PBMCs. These receptors all stem from a male donor in good health and CMV-seronegative.

The genes are TRBV4-3 and TRBJ2-2; a weak D match, TRBD2 (6 bases). Germline V lookup: CDR1 LGHNA, CDR2 YSLEER. The CDR3 spans 16 residues. The V and J ends lost 0 bases and 8 bases respectively, with 16 bases between them. This chain's CDR3 is CASSQDPVIAAGELFF. The CDR3 nucleotides are TGCGCCAGCAGCCAAGATCCTGTGATAGCGGCTGGGGAGCTGTTTTTT.

This clone was recorded once. The chain is built from TRBV7-2 and TRBJ1-1; weak D call: TRBD1 (5 bases). Trimming stripped 3 bases from V and 0 bases from J, with 11 bases between. CDR1 and CDR2 (germline): SGHTA, FQGNSA. The length of the CDR3 is 15 residues. CDR3 protein: CASSFRQLLNTEAFF. The CDR3 coding sequence is TGTGCCAGCAGCTTTCGACAGCTCCTGAACACTGAAGCTTTCTTT.

V usage is TRBV11-2 and J usage is TRBJ1-1, with a possible D match to TRBD1 (5 bases). Trimming cost V 1 base and J 12 bases, with 15 bases left between them. The CDR3 consists of 13 residues. Germline assignment: CDR1 SGHAT and CDR2 FQNNGV. In DNA form, the CDR3 reads TGTGCCAGCAGCTTAGTGGAAAAGGGGTCCACTTTCTTT. Residues: CASSLVEKGSTFF. The whole variable domain, remainder taken from reference TRBV11-2 and TRBJ1-1, is EAGVAQSPRYKIIEKRQSVAFWCNPISGHATLYWYQQILGQGPKLLIQFQNNGVVDDSQLPKDRFSAERLKGVDSTLKIQPAKLEDSAVYLCASSLVEKGSTFFGQGTRLTVV.

The DNA for the CDR3 is TGTGCCAGCAGTTTATCAGGGGGACATAATGAAAAACTGTTTTTT. It yields the protein CASSLSGGHNEKLFF. The chain employs TRBV28 and TRBJ1-4; TRBD1 matches at 7 bases. This CDR3 has 15 residues. The V gene end was trimmed by 1 base and the J gene end by 4 bases; junction bases not matched to a gene: 3. The germline V gene encodes CDR1 MDHEN and CDR2 SYDVKM.

The chain uses TRBV7-2 and TRBJ2-5, with TRBD2 identical over 7 bases. Losses at the gene ends were 2 bases for V and 1 base for J; bases not matched to a gene: 7. Germline CDR1 and CDR2: SGHTA and FQGNSA. This CDR3 spans 16 amino acids. The CDR3 bases are TGTGCCAGCAGCTTACTCGCGGGGGAGCTCCAAGAGACCCAGTACTTC. Protein product: CASSLLAGELQETQYF.

The rearrangement links TRBV7-6 to TRBJ2-1; TRBD2 matches 12 bases. J lost 7 bases, V lost 5 bases, and 9 bases had no gene match. The CDR3 has 16 amino acids. Germline CDR1 and CDR2: SGHVS and FNYEAQ. CDR3 region: CASSRRTSGDLNEQFF. The CDR3 DNA reads TGTGCCAGCAGCAGAAGGACTAGCGGGGATCTGAATGAGCAGTTCTTC.

The chain has TRBV7-9 and TRBJ1-2; TRBD1 might be the D (5 bases). Germline assignment: CDR1 SEHNR and CDR2 FQNEAQ (reference sequence). The CDR3 has 17 residues. Deletions cut 5 bases from V and 8 bases from J, with 27 bases between. CDR3 sequence reads: CASSPHPANGGRVGYTF. The CDR3, as DNA: TGTGCCAGCAGCCCTCACCCCGCTAACGGGGGTAGGGTGGGCTACACCTTC.

The rearrangement uses TRBV7-2 and TRBJ2-7; D might be TRBD2 (7 bases). Germline CDR1 is SGHTA and CDR2 is FQGNSA. Trimming stripped 1 base from V and 4 bases from J, with 17 bases between. This CDR3 is 16 amino acids long. In DNA, the CDR3 is TGTGCCAGCAGCTTAGTACGGGGGCAGGGAGGGTACGAGCAGTACTTC. It codes for CASSLVRGQGGYEQYF.

This clone was detected a few times. The CDR3 spells CASSLDTGELFF. The DNA for the CDR3 is TGTGCCAGCAGTCTTGACACCGGGGAGCTGTTTTTT. The gene calls are TRBV9 and TRBJ2-2; D remains unclear. The CDR3 runs to 12 residues. Deletions cut 5 bases from V and 3 bases from J, with 5 bases between. CDR1 is SGDLS, CDR2 YYNGEE, per germline.

In the case of this clone: The same CDR3 is also encoded by other DNA sequences in this sample. The V and J genes are TRBV9 and TRBJ1-6; the D is unclear. Looked up from germline, CDR1 is SGDLS and CDR2 is YYNGEE. CDR3 length: 15 amino acids. With 4 bases removed from V and 0 bases from J, the gap between germline ends came to 8 bases. In DNA, the CDR3 is TGTGCCAGCAGCTTCGAGAGCTCCTATAATTCACCCCTCCACTTT. It is translated as CASSFESSYNSPLHF.

V is TRBV27 and J is TRBJ2-5; TRBD2 might be the D (7 bases). The CDR3 is 15 amino acids. V lost 3 bases and J 5 bases, leaving 16 bases between the germline ends. The V gene's germline CDR1 is MNHEY and CDR2 SMNVEV (reference sequence). CDR3 loop: CASSFMAGEGETQYF. The CDR3 coding sequence is TGTGCCAGCAGTTTTATGGCAGGGGAGGGGGAGACCCAGTACTTC.

The chain uses TRBV4-3 and TRBJ1-5, with D hard to call. The V gene's germline CDR1 is LGHNA and CDR2 YSLEER. The CDR3 contains 13 residues. Trimming took off 4 bases at V and 4 bases at J, with 8 bases between the two ends. In DNA form, the CDR3 reads TGCGCCAGCAGCCGATCCAGAAATCAGCCCCAGCATTTT. It translates to CASSRSRNQPQHF.

The V call is TRBV11-2, the J call TRBJ2-5; D is perhaps TRBD2 (5 bases). V lost 5 bases, J lost 1 base, and 8 bases lay in between. The V gene's germline CDR1 is SGHAT and CDR2 FQNNGV. The CDR3 runs to 13 residues. CDR3 protein: CASSRTVQETQYF. The CDR3 DNA reads TGTGCCAGCAGCCGGACTGTCCAAGAGACCCAGTACTTC.

This rearrangement joins TRBV28 to TRBJ1-1, with no clear D. Germline V CDR1 and CDR2: MDHEN, SYDVKM. The V and J ends lost 5 bases and 11 bases respectively, with 9 bases between them. The CDR3 length is 10 residues. The DNA for the CDR3 is TGTGCCAGCAGTCAAATCCAGGCTTTCTTT. Its protein is CASSQIQAFF.

The chain joins TRBV6-1 to TRBJ2-7; the D is unclear. Trimming took off 2 bases at V and 1 base at J, with 3 bases between the two ends. This CDR3 spans 12 amino acids. Germline CDR1 MNHNS, CDR2 SASEGT. The CDR3 loop is CASSEISYEQYF. In DNA form, the CDR3 reads TGTGCCAGCAGTGAAATATCCTACGAGCAGTACTTC.

This chain joins TRBV5-1 and TRBJ2-2, with a weak D call TRBD1 (6 bases). Looked up from germline, CDR1 is SGHRS and CDR2 is YFSETQ. The CDR3 totals 17 residues. V lost 3 bases and J lost 0, with 15 bases in between. CDR3 sequence reads: CASSSTGDLPNTGELFF. CDR3 nucleotides: TGCGCCAGCAGCTCGACAGGAGACTTACCGAACACCGGGGAGCTGTTTTTT.

The chain uses TRBV30 and TRBJ1-5; 11 bases are shared with TRBD1. CDR1 and CDR2 (germline): GTSNPN, SVGIG (reference sequence). The CDR3 has 14 amino acids. The V gene end was trimmed by 3 bases and the J gene end by 5 bases; junction bases not matched to a gene: 3. The chain's CDR3 is CAWSRTGGYQPQHF. The CDR3 nucleotides read TGTGCCTGGAGCCGGACAGGGGGCTATCAGCCCCAGCATTTT.

This chain uses TRBV6-1 with TRBJ2-7; perhaps TRBD1 as D (6 bases). From germline, CDR1 is MNHNS and CDR2 SASEGT. The V end lost 2 bases, the J end lost 7 bases, and 21 bases lay between the germline ends. There are 16 residues in the CDR3. DNA for the CDR3: TGTGCCAGCAGTGAACTGCCCCGGGACACCAGCTGGGAGCAGTACTTC. It yields the protein CASSELPRDTSWEQYF.

The chain joins TRBV6-5 to TRBJ2-3; the D gene is possibly TRBD2 (5 bases). Trimming cost V 4 bases and J 6 bases, with 8 bases left between them. The CDR3 runs 12 residues. Germline V gives CDR1 MNHEY, CDR2 SVGAGI. CDR3 bases: TGTGCCAGCAGTTTCCGGGGTGATACGCAGTATTTT. It is translated as CASSFRGDTQYF.

The table lists this clone with a few counts. V usage is TRBV6-5 and J usage is TRBJ1-1; unclear D gene. This CDR3 is 15 amino acids long. CDR1 is MNHEY and CDR2 is SVGAGI in the germline V gene. The ends were cut back, 1 base at V and 5 bases at J, with 14 bases in the middle. The CDR3 DNA follows: TGTGCCAGCAGTTACTATTCCGGTACTGGTACTGAAGCTTTCTTT. Translated, it gives CASSYYSGTGTEAFF.

The CDR3 bases are TGTGCCAGCAGCTTAGATACGGGCACAGATACGCAGTATTTT. The encoded protein is CASSLDTGTDTQYF. This chain connects TRBV7-2 to TRBJ2-3; D unclear. The CDR3 covers 14 residues. Trimming took off 1 base at V and 1 base at J, with 6 bases between the two ends. CDR1 and CDR2 (germline): SGHTA, FQGNSA.

CDR3 nucleotide sequence: TGCGCCAGCAGCCAAGCTAGCGGGGTTGAGACCCAGTACTTC. It translates to CASSQASGVETQYF. The chain combines TRBV4-1 with TRBJ2-5, with 9 bases lining up with TRBD2. Trimming took 1 base from V and 5 from J; bases not matched to a gene: 2. The germline CDR1 and CDR2 sequences are MGHRA and YSYEKL. There are 14 residues in the CDR3.